One T cell receptor beta chain is described in this entry. This clonotype appeared many times. Its target antigen remains unknown. It has no much larger one-base neighbor in the sample; base qualities were not kept. This record belongs to a study of neurological immune-mediated disorders (dated by TCRdb to the late 2010s). Broadly, across the study: Among the approximately 34 multiple sclerosis patients, relapsing-remitting MS was present in around 31 and secondary progressive MS was present in 3. Peripheral blood TCR-beta repertoires from HTLV-I-associated myelopathy (HAM/TSP) patients, multiple sclerosis patients and healthy controls were compared by UMI-based sequencing. Alongside PBMC samples, the set of some 100 TCR-beta libraries contained longitudinal samples, technical triplicates, and paired CD4+ and CD8+ T-cell subsets that had been sorted. The cohort comprised 68 subjects: about 15 HAM/TSP patients, around 34 multiple sclerosis patients and 20 or so healthy controls. General study outcomes and caveats: TCR clonal expansion was highest in HAM/TSP patients and lowest in MS patients, with MS patients falling below even healthy controls. In phylogenetic analysis, the repertoires of 18 of 34 MS patients grouped into a cluster of related CDR3 sequences, which suggests a possible signature at the repertoire level. Across subjects, expanded clones never shared an identical CDR3 amino acid sequence, which suggests that the TCR-beta repertoires in every group were private. No association of the MS cluster with clinical or MRI features was observed, and the need for larger cohorts was stated by the authors.

For unsorted PBMC libraries, 2 million PBMCs were used after storage in RNAlater at -80 degrees C until RNA extraction. The multiple sclerosis patients were enrolled in a US clinical protocol that used magnetic resonance imaging to evaluate disease progression. PBMCs were separated from peripheral blood using Ficoll-Hypaque density gradient centrifugation and then cryopreserved in liquid nitrogen. cDNA was synthesized by template-switch 5'RACE using a primer with a 10-nucleotide random unique molecular identifier that tagged each TCR transcript. Over 180 million TCR-beta sequences, covering 15-18 subjects, were produced in each sequencing run. The RNeasy kit was used for extraction of total RNA. Using the KAPA Real-time Library Amplification kit, TCR-beta VDJ regions were amplified with primers for the TCR constant region and the 5'RACE anchor. Sample indexes and Illumina adaptors were added in a first PCR, after which library yield was increased in a second PCR. After Ampure bead purification, the roughly 650 bp TCR product was size-selected on a 2% E-gel SizeSelection system. Library quality was checked on a Bioanalyzer, concentration was measured with Qubit, and libraries were quantified with the Kapa Library Quantification kit before pooling. An Illumina HiSeq 2500 sequenced the libraries paired-end 2 x 150 bp. To increase sequence diversity, roughly 24-32% phiX was spiked into each library pool. The study's processing was this. The UMI-based MiGEC pipeline processed quality-filtered reads and removed over 85% of raw TCR sequences during error correction. VDJ genes were aligned to IMGT germline references, and clonotypes were defined by unique CDR3 amino acid sequence plus V-J genes. Clonal expansion, Shannon diversity and CDR3 relatedness (CalcPairwiseDistances, ClusterSamples) were evaluated with VDJtools, and phylogenetic trees were built with CLCbio workbench. Using coefficient-of-variation modelling across technical triplicates, the study counted a clone as expanded if it had at least 8 unique UMIs. Through fastp at Q25 and MiXCR, TCRdb rebuilt clones from the public reads, retaining in-frame beta chains. Here each entry gathers all rows of one CDR3 protein and keeps the most common genes and DNA. The V and J calls here are based on TCRdb, not the publication. The sample data list 45,000 to 50,000 distinct CDR3 sequences, and approximately 4.5% of these were observed just once. The biggest ten clones account for approximately 5.3% of the sample.

This TCR derives from a woman aged 55-70 years with multiple sclerosis. Sequencing input: PBMCs.

In nucleotides, the sequence is TGTGCCAGCAGCCCGGGACCCGCAGTGGATGAGCAGTTCTTC. The translation is CASSPGPAVDEQFF. The rearrangement joined TRBV9 to TRBJ2-1; the D assignment is uncertain and may be TRBD1 or TRBD2, with 5 bases supporting each. From the cysteine up to the phenylalanine, the CDR3 has a length of 14 residues. The DNA shown is the 42-base CDR3, in frame from base 1. Trimming costs V 4 bases and J 8 bases, and their ends lie 16 bases apart. According to the germline V gene, CDR1 reads SGDLS and CDR2 reads YYNGEE.